The clone carrying this TCR beta chain was recorded a few times. The antigen remains undetermined. The data belong to a study of identical twins. Study observations and caveats: Low generation probability was overrepresented in out-of-frame alpha sequences shared by twins. A lower insertion count was a feature of abundant cord blood beta clonotypes, with no such feature in memory repertoires.

A universal primer site came from template switching; cDNA carried unique molecular identifiers. TCRdb re-analysed the 5' RACE reads in MiXCR, keeping a single row per CDR3 protein. The sample has around 960,000 distinct CDR3 sequences, approximately 13% seen once. This CDR3 has 16 residues. Germline-derived CDR1 and CDR2 are DFQATT and SNEGSKA (reference sequence). V lost 4 bases, J lost 0 bases, and 17 bases lay in between. This sample was shared with a second study, whose subject was yellow fever vaccine responses in identical twins. That work contributes: Reportedly, twins showed a vaccine T cell response that looked partly convergent and partly personalized.

This clonotype was sampled from a woman aged 18 to 35 in good health. The chain joins TRBV20-1 to TRBJ2-3; D is possibly TRBD2 (5 bases). Sequenced: PBMCs. The CDR3 loop is CSATSLQRTSTDTQYF. CDR3 sequence (DNA): TGCAGTGCTACCTCACTCCAGCGGACTAGCACAGATACGCAGTATTTT.